What follows are 31 T cell receptor beta chains derived from one specimen sequenced in a study of response to subunit inactivated influenza vaccine. TCRdb re-called the RT-PCR reads with MiXCR, one entry per CDR3 protein. This sample has about 700,000 distinct CDR3 sequences, with approximately 15% found just once. Sequencing used PBMCs from blood, obtained approximately 15 days before vaccination. Receptors were obtained from a man between 50 and 59 years old who received an inactivated influenza vaccine.

This clonotype has just a few counts. V is TRBV4-3 and J is TRBJ2-2; unclear D gene. Trimming left V 3 bases short and J 1 base short, with 9 bases between. The CDR3 contains 15 residues. Germline V gene data show CDR1 as LGHNA and CDR2 as YSLEER. For the CDR3, the DNA is TGCGCCAGCAGCCAGGGTCTGATGAACACCGGGGAGCTGTTTTTT. It codes for CASSQGLMNTGELFF.

The V gene is TRBV5-1, the J gene TRBJ2-3; 11 bases are a match to TRBD1. Germline-derived CDR1 and CDR2 are SGHRS and YFSETQ. The CDR3 consists of 14 residues. The J segment lost 9 bases and the V segment lost 2 bases, leaving 5 bases of the junction unmatched. The CDR3 region has the DNA TGCGCCAGCAGCTTAGGGACAGGGGGGCAGACGCAGTATTTT. Encoded protein: CASSLGTGGQTQYF.

This clonotype was found many times. Here the CDR3 DNA reads TGCAGTGCTAGCCGGGACACCAACTATGGCTACACCTTC. It specifies CSASRDTNYGYTF. The chain has TRBV20-1 and TRBJ1-2; D possibly corresponds to TRBD1 (6 bases). The CDR3 is 13 residues long. The V end lost 3 bases, the J end lost 2 bases, and 10 bases lay between the germline ends. The germline V gene has CDR1 DFQATT and CDR2 SNEGSKA (reference sequence).

The chain is built from TRBV5-6 and TRBJ2-1; 8 nucleotides match TRBD2. The V segment lost 4 bases and the J segment 7 bases; nucleotides outside the gene matches: 10. Germline V gene data show CDR1 as SGHDT and CDR2 as YYEEEE. The CDR3 spans 15 residues. Written as DNA, the CDR3 is TGTGCCAGCAGCAAAGACGGGAGGGCCATTAATGAGCAGTTCTTC. This sequence encodes CASSKDGRAINEQFF.

This clonotype was counted only a few times. The chain recombines TRBV20-1 with TRBJ2-5; 9 positions agree with TRBD2. Per the germline V gene, CDR1 is DFQATT and CDR2 is SNEGSKA (reference sequence). This CDR3 spans 14 amino acids. V was pared by 6 bases and J by 5 bases, with 10 bases of the junction left unmatched. The CDR3 reads CSARLSGRWETQYF. The CDR3 DNA is TGCAGTGCCAGGCTTAGCGGGAGATGGGAGACCCAGTACTTC.

This clonotype occurred a few times. The chain couples TRBV3-1 to TRBJ1-2; 9 nucleotides match TRBD1. Germline loops: CDR1 LGHDT, CDR2 YNNKEL (reference sequence). After removal of 4 bases from V and 3 bases from J, the junction contained 9 bases not matched to a gene. CDR3 length: 16 residues. The CDR3 reads CASSPSGTGTYYGYTF. The DNA for the CDR3 is TGTGCCAGCAGCCCCTCCGGGACAGGGACTTACTATGGCTACACCTTC.

This chain connects TRBV7-2 to TRBJ2-3, with a weak D call TRBD2 (5 bases). The ends were cut back, 3 bases at V and 0 bases at J, with 16 bases in the middle. The CDR3 runs to 17 residues. Germline CDR1 reads SGHTA; CDR2 reads FQGNSA. The CDR3 loop reads CASSLRIGGPSTDTQYF. CDR3 in DNA: TGTGCCAGCAGCTTGCGGATCGGAGGCCCTAGCACAGATACGCAGTATTTT.

This clonotype occurred a few times. V is TRBV2 and J is TRBJ2-7; 8 nucleotides line up with TRBD1. Germline trimming cut 7 bases from V and 2 bases from J; bases unmatched to any gene: 4. CDR1 and CDR2 (germline): SNHLY, FYNNEI. The CDR3 spans 13 residues. CDR3 sequence reads: CASTSDRAYEQYF. The CDR3 nucleotides read TGTGCCAGCACCTCGGACAGGGCCTACGAGCAGTACTTC.

The rearrangement links TRBV7-7 to TRBJ2-2; D unresolved. CDR3 size: 17 residues. Looked up from germline, CDR1 is SSHAT and CDR2 is FNYEAQ (reference sequence). The V end was cut by 3 bases, the J end by 2 bases, with 16 bases between. This CDR3 is CASSFDPIAVNTGELFF. CDR3 DNA: TGTGCCAGCAGCTTTGACCCGATCGCGGTAAACACCGGGGAGCTGTTTTTT.

The chain is built from TRBV6-1 and TRBJ1-4, with TRBD1 as a possible D gene (5 bases). The CDR3 runs to 15 residues. The V end was cut by 2 bases, the J end by 7 bases, with 14 bases between. Germline CDR1 is MNHNS and CDR2 is SASEGT. CDR3 amino acids: CASSESFWGGEKLFF. The CDR3 bases are TGTGCCAGCAGTGAATCTTTCTGGGGGGGTGAAAAACTGTTTTTT.

This clonotype was seen only a few times. The chain combines TRBV20-1 with TRBJ2-4, with D possibly being TRBD2 (5 bases). Trimming cost V 3 bases and J 0 bases, with 15 bases left between them. CDR1 is DFQATT and CDR2 is SNEGSKA in the germline V gene (reference sequence). CDR3 size: 16 residues. The CDR3 is CSARIGLYLAKNIQYF. Written as DNA, the CDR3 is TGCAGTGCTAGGATAGGACTTTATCTAGCCAAAAACATTCAGTACTTC.

This clonotype was recorded a few times. The chain combines TRBV28 with TRBJ2-4; no clear D. The germline V and J ends were trimmed by 3 bases and 0 bases, with 9 bases remaining between them. Per the germline V gene, CDR1 is MDHEN and CDR2 is SYDVKM. CDR3 length: 15 residues. CDR3 protein: CASSLVGPAKNIQYF. The CDR3 DNA is TGTGCCAGCAGTTTGGTCGGGCCAGCCAAAAACATTCAGTACTTC.

This clonotype was found many times. The chain links TRBV5-6 to TRBJ2-2; a weak D match, TRBD2 (6 bases). Trimming took 0 bases from V and 4 from J, leaving 10 bases between them. The germline V gene encodes CDR1 SGHDT and CDR2 YYEEEE. The CDR3 has 15 residues. CDR3 nucleotides: TGTGCCAGCAGCTTGGATCTGGGGGGCACCGGGGAGCTGTTTTTT. Amino acids: CASSLDLGGTGELFF.

This clonotype has only a few counts. This chain joins TRBV5-1 and TRBJ2-3; 7 bases are a match to TRBD2. CDR1 is SGHRS and CDR2 is YFSETQ in the germline V gene. This CDR3 region has 14 residues. V shed 0 bases and J 6 bases; nucleotides not matched to a gene: 4. CDR3 amino acids: CASSLGGSMDTQYF. The CDR3 DNA reads TGCGCCAGCAGCTTGGGCGGGAGTATGGATACGCAGTATTTT.

DNA of the CDR3: TGCGCCAGCAGCCAAGAGGTTACGGGAGGCTTCGCCGGGGAGCTGTTTTTT. Translated, it gives CASSQEVTGGFAGELFF. The chain couples TRBV4-3 to TRBJ2-2, with 7 bases identical to TRBD2. The germline V gene has CDR1 LGHNA and CDR2 YSLEER. J lost 6 bases, V lost 0 bases, and 10 bases had no gene match. This CDR3 is built from 17 residues.

This clonotype showed up many times. The chain employs TRBV12-5 and TRBJ1-2, with D perhaps matching TRBD1 (6 bases). The CDR3 totals 14 residues. The germline gives CDR1 LGHNT, CDR2 FRNRAP. Trimming took off 8 bases at V and 0 bases at J, with 13 bases between the two ends. The CDR3 sequence is CASTGGDSNYGYTF. CDR3 DNA: TGTGCTAGTACGGGGGGCGATTCTAACTATGGCTACACCTTC.

The chain uses TRBV27 and TRBJ2-5, with D possibly being TRBD2 (6 bases). V dropped 6 bases and J dropped 2 bases, with 13 bases sitting between them. The CDR3 length is 14 residues. In germline, CDR1 is MNHEY, CDR2 SMNVEV (reference sequence). As DNA, the CDR3 is TGTGCCAGCAGCACGGGACTTAGACAAGAGACCCAGTACTTC. Translated, it gives CASSTGLRQETQYF.

The sample holds a few counts of this clonotype. The chain recombines TRBV12-3 or TRBV12-4 with TRBJ2-1; 9 bases line up with TRBD1. The trim removed 7 bases at V and 7 bases at J, leaving 5 bases unmatched. The CDR3 is 13 amino acids. Written as DNA, the CDR3 is TGTGCCAGCAAAGGGACAGGGTGGAATGAGCAGTTCTTC. Amino acid sequence: CASKGTGWNEQFF.

This clonotype was detected only a few times. The V and J genes are TRBV6-1 and TRBJ2-1; tentative D call: TRBD2 (6 bases). From germline, CDR1 is MNHNS and CDR2 SASEGT. The CDR3 is 13 residues long. V was clipped by 7 bases and J by 7 bases, with 14 bases between them. CDR3: CASTAGLKNEQFF. CDR3 coding DNA: TGTGCCAGCACCGCGGGATTAAAGAATGAGCAGTTCTTC.

This chain links TRBV19 with TRBJ2-2, with D perhaps TRBD1 or TRBD2 (5 bases each). The germline V gene has CDR1 LNHDA and CDR2 SQIVND (reference sequence). The CDR3 consists of 15 residues. The germline V and J ends were trimmed by 9 bases and 0 bases, with 14 bases remaining between them. Here the CDR3 DNA reads TGTGCCAGCGGGACGGTCCCTTCGAACACCGGGGAGCTGTTTTTT. Its protein is CASGTVPSNTGELFF.

This clonotype was seen only a few times. This chain connects TRBV20-1 to TRBJ2-7; TRBD1 aligns across 9 bases. CDR3 length: 12 residues. The germline CDR1 and CDR2 sequences are DFQATT and SNEGSKA (reference sequence). V was pared by 6 bases and J by 5 bases, with 5 bases of the junction left unmatched. The CDR3 here is CSAPGQGNEQYF. CDR3 bases: TGCAGTGCCCCTGGACAGGGGAACGAGCAGTACTTC.

The rearrangement joins TRBV2 to TRBJ1-5; TRBD1 might be the D (5 bases). The CDR3 runs 17 residues. Germline CDR1 and CDR2: SNHLY and FYNNEI. Deletions cut 1 base from V and 7 bases from J, with 20 bases between. The CDR3: CASSEDTWDGAQQPQHF. The CDR3 bases are TGTGCCAGCAGTGAAGATACCTGGGACGGAGCCCAGCAGCCCCAGCATTTT.

This clonotype came up a few times. The chain recombines TRBV4-1 with TRBJ2-7, with D perhaps given as TRBD1 or TRBD2 (5 bases each). Germline CDR1 and CDR2: MGHRA and YSYEKL. V was shortened by 3 bases and J by 3 bases, with 12 bases between the two germline ends. CDR3 length equals 14 residues. This CDR3 reads CASSQRDGGYEQYF. CDR3 coding DNA: TGCGCCAGCAGCCAGAGGGACGGCGGCTACGAGCAGTACTTC.

In this sample, this clonotype turned up a few times. This chain connects TRBV5-6 to TRBJ2-2; D possibly corresponds to TRBD2 (7 bases). The V end lost 5 bases, the J end lost 5 bases, and 16 bases lay between the germline ends. The germline gives CDR1 SGHDT, CDR2 YYEEEE. The CDR3 has 15 amino acids. CDR3 sequence reads: CASRLRGARTGELFF. The CDR3, as DNA: TGTGCCAGCAGACTTCGGGGGGCACGGACCGGGGAGCTGTTTTTT.

This clonotype was observed at least ten times. The J gene is TRBJ1-5, the V gene TRBV2; D gene unclear. Germline CDR1 reads SNHLY; CDR2 reads FYNNEI. The V end was cut by 6 bases, the J end by 9 bases, with 12 bases between. This CDR3 comprises 12 residues. The CDR3 DNA follows: TGTGCCAGCAGCGAACTAGGGAGGCCCCAGCATTTT. Its protein product is CASSELGRPQHF.

The J gene is TRBJ2-5, the V gene TRBV10-2; 12 bases align to TRBD2. Germline trimming cut 6 bases from V and 2 bases from J; bases unmatched to any gene: 16. The germline gives CDR1 WSHSY, CDR2 SAAADI. CDR3 length: 19 amino acids. The CDR3 sequence is CASSRTLAGGRGPQETQYF. As DNA, the CDR3 is TGCGCCAGCAGCCGAACACTAGCGGGGGGCCGCGGCCCACAAGAGACCCAGTACTTC.

This clonotype was detected only a few times. The V gene is TRBV29-1, the J gene TRBJ2-5; TRBD2 matches 7 bases. Germline V gives CDR1 SQVTM, CDR2 ANQGSEA. The CDR3 loop spans 12 amino acids. The J segment lost 3 bases and the V segment lost 3 bases, leaving 1 base of the junction unmatched. The CDR3: CSVDAGEETQYF. CDR3 in DNA: TGCAGCGTTGATGCGGGGGAAGAGACCCAGTACTTC.

This clonotype was counted between two and nine times. This chain links TRBV7-9 with TRBJ2-7; possible D gene TRBD1, 5 bases. CDR1 and CDR2 (germline): SEHNR, FQNEAQ (reference sequence). V was cut by 5 bases and J by 2 bases, with 13 bases left in between. The CDR3 has 14 amino acids. The CDR3 reads CASSLKTATYEQYF. CDR3 sequence (DNA): TGTGCCAGCAGCCTAAAGACAGCTACCTACGAGCAGTACTTC.

This clonotype came up a few times. The gene calls are TRBV3-1 and TRBJ2-3; 9 bases are a match to TRBD1. This CDR3 has 15 residues. V was clipped by 4 bases and J by 4 bases; unmatched bases: 6. CDR1 and CDR2 (germline): LGHDT, YNNKEL (reference sequence). This CDR3 is CASSRQGVGPDTQYF. DNA of the CDR3: TGTGCCAGCAGCCGACAGGGGGTGGGCCCAGATACGCAGTATTTT.

This rearrangement joins TRBV29-1 to TRBJ2-3, with a weak D call TRBD1 (6 bases). This CDR3 spans 13 amino acids. Trimming removed 6 bases at V and 14 bases at J, with 24 bases between. The V gene's germline CDR1 is SQVTM and CDR2 ANQGSEA. The CDR3 here is CSVPTPDSPHGYF. The CDR3 nucleotides read TGCAGCGTGCCGACCCCGGACAGTCCCCATGGGTATTTT.

The chain links TRBV28 to TRBJ2-7; no clear D. The germline V gene has CDR1 MDHEN and CDR2 SYDVKM. This CDR3 has 12 residues. V lost 8 bases and J 0 bases, leaving 8 bases between the germline ends. The chain's CDR3 is CASVSSSYEQYF. CDR3 sequence (DNA): TGTGCCAGCGTGTCGAGCTCCTACGAGCAGTACTTC. Drawing the rest from reference TRBV28 and TRBJ2-7, the complete variable domain is DVKVTQSSRYLVKRTGEKVFLECVQDMDHENMFWYRQDPGLGLRLIYFSYDVKMKEKGDIPEGYSVSREKKERFSLILESASTNQTSMYLCASVSSSYEQYFGPGTRLTVT.